The clone carrying this T cell receptor (beta chain) is a singleton in its sample. Its antigen remains unknown. These data originate in a study of T cell responses to AZD1222 COVID-19 vaccine. Study-level information: Combined were second doses at about 4 or about 12 weeks.

Repertoires were generated with immunoSEQ multiplex PCR, while TCRdb's copy carries only in-frame clones and drops some. Of 140,000 to 150,000 clones in the sample, over 75% were seen once. Germline V gene lookup returns CDR1 LGHNA and CDR2 YSLEER. The V and J ends lost 0 bases and 3 bases, in that order; junction bases with no gene match: 7. The CDR3 consists of 17 residues. Whole-study findings and limits: Following two doses of AZD1222, Spike-specific TCR breadth and depth rose.

The material sequenced was peripheral blood, taken on day 0 of AZD1222 vaccination. This sequence joins TRBV4-3 and TRBJ2-1; 8 nucleotides agree with TRBD1. The source of this sequence is an adult in good health. CDR3 nucleotides: TGCGCCAGCAGCCAAGATCAGCGGACAGGGCTCTACAATGAGCAGTTCTTC. Amino acid sequence: CASSQDQRTGLYNEQFF.